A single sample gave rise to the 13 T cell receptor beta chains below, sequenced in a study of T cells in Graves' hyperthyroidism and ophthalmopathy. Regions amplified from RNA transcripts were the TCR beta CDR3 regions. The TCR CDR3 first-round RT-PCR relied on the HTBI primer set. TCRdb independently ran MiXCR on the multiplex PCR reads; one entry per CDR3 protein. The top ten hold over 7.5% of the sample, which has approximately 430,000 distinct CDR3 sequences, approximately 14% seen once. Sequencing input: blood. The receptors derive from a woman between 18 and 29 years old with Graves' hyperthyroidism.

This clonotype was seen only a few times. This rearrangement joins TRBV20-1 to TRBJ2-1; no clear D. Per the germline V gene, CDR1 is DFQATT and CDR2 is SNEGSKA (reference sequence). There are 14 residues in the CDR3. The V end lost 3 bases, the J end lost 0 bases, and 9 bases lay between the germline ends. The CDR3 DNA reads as TGCAGTGCTAGTACTCGACTCTCCTACAATGAGCAGTTCTTC. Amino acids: CSASTRLSYNEQFF.

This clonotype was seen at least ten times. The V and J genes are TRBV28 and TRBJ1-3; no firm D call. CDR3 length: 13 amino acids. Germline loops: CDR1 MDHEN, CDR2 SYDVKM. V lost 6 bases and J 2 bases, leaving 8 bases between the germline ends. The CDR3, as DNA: TGTGCCAGCAGCCCTCACCCTGGAAACACCATATATTTT. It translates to CASSPHPGNTIYF.

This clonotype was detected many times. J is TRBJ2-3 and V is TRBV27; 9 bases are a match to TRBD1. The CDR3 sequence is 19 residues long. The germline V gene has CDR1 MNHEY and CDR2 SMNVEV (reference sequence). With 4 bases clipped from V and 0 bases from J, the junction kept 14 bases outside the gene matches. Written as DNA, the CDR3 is TGTGCCAGCAGTTCCTCATCCCCGACAGGGGGGCTTAGCACAGATACGCAGTATTTT. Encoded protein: CASSSSSPTGGLSTDTQYF.

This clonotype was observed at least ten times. The CDR3 is CASSLPAGGPGNIQYF. CDR3 nucleotides: TGTGCCAGCAGTTTACCTGCGGGAGGGCCTGGGAACATTCAGTACTTC. The chain uses TRBV12-3 or TRBV12-4 and TRBJ2-4, with 9 nucleotides matching TRBD2. V shed 2 bases and J 7 bases; nucleotides not matched to a gene: 9. The CDR3 consists of 16 residues.

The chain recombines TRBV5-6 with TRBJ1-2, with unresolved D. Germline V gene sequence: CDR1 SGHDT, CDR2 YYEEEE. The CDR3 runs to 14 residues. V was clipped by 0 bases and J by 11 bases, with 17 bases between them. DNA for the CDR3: TGTGCCAGCAGCTTGGGTTACAGTACCATGGGGTACACCTTC. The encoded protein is CASSLGYSTMGYTF.

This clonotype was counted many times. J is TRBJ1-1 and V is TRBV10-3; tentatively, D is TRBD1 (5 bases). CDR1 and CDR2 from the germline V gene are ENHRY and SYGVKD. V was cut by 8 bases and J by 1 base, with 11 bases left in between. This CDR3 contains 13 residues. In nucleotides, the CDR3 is TGTGCCATCCAGATGGGGGGGAACACTGAAGCTTTCTTT. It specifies CAIQMGGNTEAFF.

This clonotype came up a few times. The chain's CDR3 is CSARSWDREFLLWGNTIYF. In DNA form, the CDR3 reads TGCAGTGCCAGGAGTTGGGACAGGGAATTTCTTCTCTGGGGAAACACCATATATTTT. The chain has TRBV20-1 and TRBJ1-3; 9 nucleotides line up with TRBD1. J lost 4 bases, V lost 6 bases, and 22 bases had no gene match. From germline, CDR1 is DFQATT and CDR2 SNEGSKA (reference sequence). CDR3 size: 19 residues.

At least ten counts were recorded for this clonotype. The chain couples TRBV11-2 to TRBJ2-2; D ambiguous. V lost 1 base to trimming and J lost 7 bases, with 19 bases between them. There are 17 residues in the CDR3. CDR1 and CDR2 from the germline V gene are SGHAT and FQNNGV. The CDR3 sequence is CASSLALLAPRSGELFF. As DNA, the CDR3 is TGTGCCAGCAGCTTAGCATTATTGGCACCTAGAAGCGGGGAGCTGTTTTTT.

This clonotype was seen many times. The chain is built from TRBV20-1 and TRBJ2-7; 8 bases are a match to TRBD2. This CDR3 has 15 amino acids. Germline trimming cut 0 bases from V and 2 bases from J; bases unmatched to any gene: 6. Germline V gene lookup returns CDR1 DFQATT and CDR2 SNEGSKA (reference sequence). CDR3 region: CSARDLAGRPYEQYF. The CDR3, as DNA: TGCAGTGCTAGAGATCTAGCGGGCCGCCCCTACGAGCAGTACTTC.

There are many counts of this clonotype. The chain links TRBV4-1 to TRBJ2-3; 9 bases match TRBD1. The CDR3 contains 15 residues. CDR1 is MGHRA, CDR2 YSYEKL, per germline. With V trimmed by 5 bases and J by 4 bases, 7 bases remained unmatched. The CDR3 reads CASSTWGQGSDTQYF. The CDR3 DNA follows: TGCGCCAGCAGCACCTGGGGACAGGGATCAGATACGCAGTATTTT.

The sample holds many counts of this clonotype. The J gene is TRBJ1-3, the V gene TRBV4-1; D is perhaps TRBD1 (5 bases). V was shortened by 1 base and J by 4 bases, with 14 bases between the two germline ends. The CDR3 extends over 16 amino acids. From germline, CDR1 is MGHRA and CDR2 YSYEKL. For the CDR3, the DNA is TGCGCCAGCAGCCAAGGAGTCAGGGCGGGCGGAAACACCATATATTTT. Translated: CASSQGVRAGGNTIYF.

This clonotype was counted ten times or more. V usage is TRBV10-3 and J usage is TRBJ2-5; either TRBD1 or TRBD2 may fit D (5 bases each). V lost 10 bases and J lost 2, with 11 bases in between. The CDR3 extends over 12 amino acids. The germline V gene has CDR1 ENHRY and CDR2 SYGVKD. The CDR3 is CATRDGQETQYF. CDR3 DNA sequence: TGTGCCACCAGGGACGGGCAAGAGACCCAGTACTTC.

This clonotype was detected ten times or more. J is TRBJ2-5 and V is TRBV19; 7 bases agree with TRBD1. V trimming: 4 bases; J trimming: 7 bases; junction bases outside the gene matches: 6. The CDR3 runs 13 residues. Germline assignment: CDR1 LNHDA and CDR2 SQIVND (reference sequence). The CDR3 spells CASSTNRGPTQYF. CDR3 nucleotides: TGTGCCAGTAGTACCAACAGGGGACCGACCCAGTACTTC. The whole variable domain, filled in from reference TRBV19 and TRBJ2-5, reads DGGITQSPKYLFRKEGQNVTLSCEQNLNHDAMYWYRQDPGQGLRLIYYSQIVNDFQKGDIAEGYSVSREKKESFPLTVTSAQKNPTAFYLCASSTNRGPTQYFGPGTRLLVL.